The source of this TCR beta chain is a study of blood T cells in healthy people across ages. This clonotype came up a few times. Next came a second PCR, run for about 6 to 12 cycles, which used a sample-barcoded 5' primer along with a J-beta primer mix. TCRdb reprocessed the 5' RACE reads with MiXCR, giving one entry per CDR3 protein. The profile covers 700,000 to 900,000 distinct CDR3 sequences, with around a quarter appearing a single time and approximately 2.9% taken by the ten largest. Germline V CDR1 and CDR2: MNHEY, SMNVEV (reference sequence). CDR3 length: 16 amino acids. V lost 6 bases and J lost 2, with 17 bases in between. Another study also made use of these data, one on T cells of mothers and their children. That work contributes: Relative to unrelated pairs, biologically related mother-child dyads exhibited marginally greater, non-significant overlap.

The sequencing sample was made of blood. The clonotype comes from a boy aged 5-17 years in good health. J is TRBJ1-5 and V is TRBV27, with a weak D call TRBD1 (5 bases). The CDR3 DNA is TGTGCCAGCAGACCAAGGACATCCGACGGCAATCAGCCCCAGCATTTT. This translates into CASRPRTSDGNQPQHF.